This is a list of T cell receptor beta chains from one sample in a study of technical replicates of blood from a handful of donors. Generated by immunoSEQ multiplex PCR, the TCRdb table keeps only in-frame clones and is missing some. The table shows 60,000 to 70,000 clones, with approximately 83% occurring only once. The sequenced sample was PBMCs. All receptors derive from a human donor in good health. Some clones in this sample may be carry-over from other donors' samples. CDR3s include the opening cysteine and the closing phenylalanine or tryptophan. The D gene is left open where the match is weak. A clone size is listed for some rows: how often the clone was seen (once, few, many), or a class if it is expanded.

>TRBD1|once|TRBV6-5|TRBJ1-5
CASSPRGPGNQPQHF
TGTGCCAGCAGTCCCAGGGGGCCGGGCAATCAGCCCCAGCATTTT
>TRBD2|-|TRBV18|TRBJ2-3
CASSPAETSGGADTQYF
TGTGCCAGCTCACCGGCGGAGACTAGCGGGGGGGCAGATACGCAGTATTTT
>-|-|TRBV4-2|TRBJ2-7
CASSQESLYEQYF
TGTGCCAGCAGCCAAGAGAGCCTCTACGAGCAGTACTTC
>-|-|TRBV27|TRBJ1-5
CASSPWRGQSQPQHF
TGTGCCAGCAGCCCCTGGCGGGGCCAGAGTCAGCCCCAGCATTTT
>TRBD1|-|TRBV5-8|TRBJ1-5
CASSRGTVLNQPQHF
TGTGCCAGCAGCCGGGGGACAGTCCTTAATCAGCCCCAGCATTTT
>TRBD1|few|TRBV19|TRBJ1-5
CASSPQGGAGHF
TGTGCCAGTAGTCCCCAAGGGGGCGCTGGGCATTTT
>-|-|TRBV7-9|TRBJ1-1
CASSSSVVGGVNTEAFF
TGTGCCAGCAGCTCCTCCGTCGTCGGAGGGGTGAACACTGAAGCTTTCTTT
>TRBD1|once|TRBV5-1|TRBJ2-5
CASSLEGQKATQYF
TGCGCCAGCAGCTTGGAGGGACAGAAGGCTACCCAGTACTTC
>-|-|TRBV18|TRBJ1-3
CASSPGAAAFGNTIYF
TGTGCCAGCTCACCAGGGGCAGCAGCCTTTGGAAACACCATATATTTT
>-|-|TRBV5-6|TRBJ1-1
CASSLVGATEAFF
TGTGCCAGCAGCTTGGTAGGGGCGACTGAAGCTTTCTTT
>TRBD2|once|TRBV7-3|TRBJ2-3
CASRLMGLAGSTDTQYF
TGTGCCAGCAGGTTGATGGGACTAGCGGGTAGCACAGATACGCAGTATTTT
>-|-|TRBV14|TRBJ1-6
CASSQESWGGSPLHF
TGTGCCAGCAGCCAAGAGTCTTGGGGGGGTTCACCCCTCCACTTT
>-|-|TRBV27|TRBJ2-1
CASSLSRYNEQFF
TGTGCCAGCAGTTTATCCAGGTACAATGAGCAGTTCTTC
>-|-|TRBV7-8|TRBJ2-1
CASSLPPGVEQFF
TGTGCCAGCAGCCTACCCCCCGGGGTTGAGCAGTTCTTC
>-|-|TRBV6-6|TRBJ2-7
CASSERTLGWGEQYF
TGTGCCAGCAGTGAGAGGACTCTTGGTTGGGGCGAGCAGTACTTC
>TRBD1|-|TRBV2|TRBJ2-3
CASLTGGFTDTQYF
TGTGCCAGCCTTACAGGGGGATTTACAGATACGCAGTATTTT
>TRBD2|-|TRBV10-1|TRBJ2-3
CASIRTRNASDTQYF
TGCGCCAGCATTCGGACTAGAAATGCATCAGATACGCAGTATTTT
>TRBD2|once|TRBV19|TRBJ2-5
CASSMSLAGSETQYF
TGTGCCAGTAGTATGAGCCTAGCGGGGTCCGAGACCCAGTACTTC
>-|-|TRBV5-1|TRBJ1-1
CASSPRTDLNTEAFF
TGCGCCAGCAGCCCACGGACAGATCTGAACACTGAAGCTTTCTTT
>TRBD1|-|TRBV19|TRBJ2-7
CASSITGTGGNEQYF
TGTGCCAGTAGTATCACCGGGACAGGGGGCAACGAGCAGTACTTC
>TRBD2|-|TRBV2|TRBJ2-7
CASTTGLAGVHEQYF
TGTGCCAGCACAACAGGACTAGCGGGAGTCCACGAGCAGTACTTC
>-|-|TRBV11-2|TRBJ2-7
CASTLTGSYEQYF
TGTGCCAGCACCTTGACAGGCTCCTACGAGCAGTACTTC
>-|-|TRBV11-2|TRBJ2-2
CASNLLRETGELFF
TGTGCCAGCAACCTATTGAGGGAGACCGGGGAGCTGTTTTTT
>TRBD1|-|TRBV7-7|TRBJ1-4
CASSAITGGRTKEWDEKLFF
TGTGCCAGCAGCGCCATTACAGGGGGCCGCACTAAGGAATGGGATGAAAAACTGTTTTTT
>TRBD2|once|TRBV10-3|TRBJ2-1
CAISPSGPYNEQFF
TGTGCCATCAGCCCTAGCGGCCCCTACAATGAGCAGTTCTTC
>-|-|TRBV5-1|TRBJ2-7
CASSSTSTYEQYF
TGCGCCAGCAGCTCAACTAGTACCTACGAGCAGTACTTC
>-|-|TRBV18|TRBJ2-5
CASSPSHGTTYQETQYF
TGTGCCAGCTCACCATCCCACGGGACAACGTACCAAGAGACCCAGTACTTC
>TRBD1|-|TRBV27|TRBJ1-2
CASRTGQAYGYTF
TGTGCCAGCAGAACTGGACAGGCGTATGGCTACACCTTC
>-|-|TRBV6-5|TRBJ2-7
CASSYSGGKSSYEQYF
TGTGCCAGCAGTTACTCCGGCGGGAAGAGCTCCTACGAGCAGTACTTC
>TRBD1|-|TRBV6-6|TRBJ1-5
CASSYPDRVDNQPQHF
TGTGCCAGCAGTTACCCGGACAGGGTCGACAATCAGCCCCAGCATTTT
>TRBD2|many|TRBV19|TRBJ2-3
CASSTGLAGDTQYF
TGTGCCAGTAGTACCGGACTAGCGGGAGATACGCAGTATTTT
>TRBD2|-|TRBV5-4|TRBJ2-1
CASSFGLRGAFNEQFF
TGTGCCAGCAGCTTTGGTCTGCGGGGGGCGTTCAATGAGCAGTTCTTC
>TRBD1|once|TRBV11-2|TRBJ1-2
CASSRDRNYGYTF
TGTGCCAGCAGCCGGGACAGAAACTATGGCTACACCTTC
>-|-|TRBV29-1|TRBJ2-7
CSALVKAQNEQYF
TGCAGCGCTTTGGTTAAAGCCCAAAACGAGCAGTACTTC
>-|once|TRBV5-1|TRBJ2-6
CASSLSYSGANVLTF
TGCGCCAGCAGCTTGTCTTACTCTGGGGCCAACGTCCTGACTTTC
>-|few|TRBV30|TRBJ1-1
CAWGTQMNTEAFF
TGTGCCTGGGGGACTCAGATGAACACTGAAGCTTTCTTT
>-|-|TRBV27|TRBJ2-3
CASSSPGTDTQYF
TGTGCCAGCAGTTCCCCAGGGACAGATACGCAGTATTTT
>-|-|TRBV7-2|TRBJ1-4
CASSLSLFLTNEKLFF
TGTGCCAGCAGCTTATCCCTTTTCCTAACTAATGAAAAACTGTTTTTT
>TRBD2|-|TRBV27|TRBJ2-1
CASSLTSGYDNREQFF
TGTGCCAGCAGTTTAACTAGCGGGTACGACAATCGTGAGCAGTTCTTC
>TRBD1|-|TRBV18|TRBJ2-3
CASSPGQEAQYF
TGTGCCAGCTCACCGGGACAGGAGGCGCAGTATTTT
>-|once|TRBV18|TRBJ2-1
CASSPIADPGFNEQFF
TGTGCCAGCTCACCTATAGCGGACCCCGGATTCAATGAGCAGTTCTTC
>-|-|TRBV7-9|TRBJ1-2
CASRAGHSDGYTF
TGTGCCAGCAGGGCGGGCCACTCGGATGGCTACACCTTC
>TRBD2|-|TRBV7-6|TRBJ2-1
CASSERTSGHNEQFF
TGTGCCAGCAGCGAGAGAACTAGCGGCCACAATGAGCAGTTCTTC
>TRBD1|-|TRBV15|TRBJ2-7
CATSRGQGDSYEQYF
TGTGCCACCAGCAGAGGACAGGGGGACTCCTACGAGCAGTACTTC
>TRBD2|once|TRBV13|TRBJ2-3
CASSLGLGTSGDTQYF
TGTGCCAGCAGCTTAGGGTTAGGGACTAGCGGAGATACGCAGTATTTT
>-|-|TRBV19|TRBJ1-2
CASKGSGGESSGYTF
TGTGCCAGTAAAGGGTCGGGGGGCGAAAGTAGTGGCTACACCTTC
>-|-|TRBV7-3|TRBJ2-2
CASSLSAPNTGELFF
TGTGCCAGCAGCTTATCAGCGCCAAACACCGGGGAGCTGTTTTTT
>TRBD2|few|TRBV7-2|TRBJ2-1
CASSLAGGGTPWNEQFF
TGTGCCAGCAGCTTAGCAGGCGGGGGGACACCTTGGAATGAGCAGTTCTTC
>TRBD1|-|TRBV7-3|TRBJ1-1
CASSPGGGSDEAFF
TGTGCCAGCAGCCCAGGGGGCGGCAGTGATGAAGCTTTCTTT
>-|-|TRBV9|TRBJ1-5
CASSVGGLSNQPQHF
TGTGCCAGCAGCGTCGGGGGGCTTAGCAATCAGCCCCAGCATTTT
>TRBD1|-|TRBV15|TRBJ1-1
CATSRDLWAGGTEAFF
TGTGCCACCAGCAGAGATCTCTGGGCAGGGGGGACTGAAGCTTTCTTT